These 20 T cell receptor beta chains were sequenced from one sample in a study of blood T cell repertoires in COVID-19. Generated by immunoSEQ multiplex PCR, the TCRdb table keeps only in-frame clones and is missing some. The top ten hold about 2.2% of the sample, which has 100,000 to 150,000 clones, roughly 69% seen once. The sequenced sample was peripheral blood. These TCRs come from a woman in her sixties or seventies with acute or convalescent COVID-19.

The V call is TRBV7-3, the J call TRBJ2-5, with 9 bases matching TRBD1. This CDR3 spans 17 amino acids. From germline, CDR1 is SGHTA and CDR2 FQGTGA. V was clipped by 0 bases and J by 5 bases; unmatched bases: 10. The chain's CDR3 is CASSLTGTGGIGETQYF. The CDR3 bases are TGTGCCAGCAGCTTAACGGGAACAGGGGGCATTGGGGAGACCCAGTACTTC.

V is TRBV9 and J is TRBJ2-2; D unclear. The ends were cut back, 0 bases at V and 6 bases at J, with 9 bases in the middle. The CDR3 consists of 14 residues. Germline V gives CDR1 SGDLS, CDR2 YYNGEE. The CDR3 region is CASSVAGVSGELFF. The CDR3 bases are TGTGCCAGCAGCGTAGCCGGTGTGTCCGGGGAGCTGTTTTTT. The complete variable domain, with remaining parts taken from reference TRBV9 and TRBJ2-2, reads DSGVTQTPKHLITATGQRVTLRCSPRSGDLSVYWYQQSLDQGLQFLIQYYNGEERAKGNILERFSAQQFPDLHSELNLSSLELGDSALYFCASSVAGVSGELFFGEGSRLTVL.

This clone was recorded a few times. The chain is built from TRBV5-1 and TRBJ2-7; 7 nucleotides match TRBD1. V trimming: 4 bases; J trimming: 3 bases; junction bases outside the gene matches: 7. CDR3 length: 14 residues. CDR1 SGHRS and CDR2 YFSETQ come from the germline V gene. CDR3 DNA: TGCGCCAGCAGCCCAGGGGGTACAGGCTACGAGCAGTACTTC. It specifies CASSPGGTGYEQYF.

This clone appeared a few times. V is TRBV4-3 and J is TRBJ1-3; D not resolved. Germline CDR1 LGHNA, CDR2 YSLEER. V lost 1 base and J lost 3, with 10 bases in between. CDR3 size: 15 residues. In DNA form, the CDR3 reads TGCGCCAGCAGCCAAGGAGAGGGAAATGGAAACACCATATATTTT. This sequence encodes CASSQGEGNGNTIYF.

A few counts support this clone. CDR3 bases: TGTGCCAGCAGTCACATTAGCGAGCCCCAGCATTTT. Its protein is CASSHISEPQHF. The chain links TRBV6-5 to TRBJ1-5; D ambiguous. The ends were cut back, 5 bases at V and 8 bases at J, with 10 bases in the middle. Germline V gives CDR1 MNHEY, CDR2 SVGAGI. The CDR3 length is 12 residues.

V usage is TRBV6-1 and J usage is TRBJ2-3; 15 bases fit TRBD2. The germline V gene has CDR1 MNHNS and CDR2 SASEGT. This CDR3 has 15 amino acids. V gave up 2 bases and J gave up 10 bases; unmatched junction bases: 4. The CDR3 region is CASSERGLAGGSQYF. CDR3 nucleotide sequence: TGTGCCAGCAGTGAAAGGGGACTAGCGGGAGGCTCGCAGTATTTT.

The rearrangement links TRBV6-5 to TRBJ1-1; D possibly corresponds to TRBD1 (5 bases). CDR1 is MNHEY, CDR2 SVGAGI, per germline. The CDR3 consists of 14 residues. Trimming left V 2 bases short and J 7 bases short, with 14 bases between. The CDR3 bases are TGTGCCAGCAGTTACATGGGGGGACGGAGTGAAGCTTTCTTT. It encodes CASSYMGGRSEAFF.

The chain carries TRBV6-7 and TRBJ2-2, with TRBD2 matching over 10 bases. TRBV6-7 carries the ORF label, with uncertain function. There are 20 residues in the CDR3. V lost 6 bases and J lost 7; bases outside the gene matches: 23. In nucleotides, the CDR3 is TGTGCCAGCAGCCTACAGGGTTACGAAGCGGGAGGGTTGACGAGCGGGGAGCTGTTTTTT. Encoded protein: CASSLQGYEAGGLTSGELFF.

The chain links TRBV3-1 (or the pseudogene TRBV3-2) to TRBJ1-2, with D perhaps matching TRBD1 (5 bases). The CDR3 has 14 amino acids. V was trimmed by 5 bases and J by 7 bases, leaving 17 bases between them. Germline CDR1 LGHDT, CDR2 YNNKEL (reference sequence). The DNA of the CDR3 is TGTGCCAGCAGCAGAGACAGCGCCCAGGGTGGCTACACCTTC. Translated: CASSRDSAQGGYTF.

This rearrangement joins TRBV11-2 to TRBJ2-5, with D perhaps matching TRBD1 (6 bases). CDR3 length equals 14 residues. Trimming cost V 5 bases and J 2 bases, with 12 bases left between them. The germline V gene has CDR1 SGHAT and CDR2 FQNNGV. This chain's CDR3 is CASSPLGGQETQYF. The CDR3 coding sequence is TGTGCCAGCAGCCCACTAGGGGGTCAAGAGACCCAGTACTTC.

Here the CDR3 reads CASSQEDRAYEQYF. CDR3 bases: TGTGCCAGCAGCCAAGAGGACAGGGCCTACGAGCAGTACTTC. The chain links TRBV4-2 to TRBJ2-7; TRBD1 matches at 8 bases. J was trimmed by 2 bases and V by 0 bases; bases with no gene match: 0. CDR3 length: 14 residues. Looked up from germline, CDR1 is LGHNA and CDR2 is YNFKEQ.

The rearrangement uses TRBV7-8 and TRBJ2-1; no clear D. This CDR3 is 17 amino acids long. The germline V and J ends were trimmed by 5 bases and 3 bases, with 20 bases remaining between them. CDR1 and CDR2 (germline): SGHVS, FQNEAQ. CDR3 sequence: CASSPPESFPLYNEQFF. For the CDR3, the DNA is TGTGCCAGCAGCCCCCCCGAGAGCTTCCCCCTCTACAATGAGCAGTTCTTC.

V and J are TRBV28 and TRBJ2-1, with 8 nucleotides matching TRBD2. The V and J ends lost 3 bases and 2 bases, in that order; junction bases with no gene match: 6. The CDR3 consists of 16 residues. CDR1 MDHEN and CDR2 SYDVKM come from the germline V gene. The CDR3, as DNA: TGTGCCAGCAGTTTCCCCCCCGGGAGGGCCTACAATGAGCAGTTCTTC. This gives the protein CASSFPPGRAYNEQFF.

The chain has TRBV6-5 and TRBJ2-2, with TRBD1 matching over 8 bases. The CDR3 consists of 15 residues. V gave up 6 bases and J gave up 1 base; unmatched junction bases: 4. Looked up from germline, CDR1 is MNHEY and CDR2 is SVGAGI. The DNA for the CDR3 is TGTGCCAGCAGCAGACAGGGGCTGAACACCGGGGAGCTGTTTTTT. It encodes CASSRQGLNTGELFF.

The chain links TRBV15 to TRBJ2-2; a possible D gene is TRBD2 (6 bases). In germline, CDR1 is LNHNV, CDR2 YYDKDF (reference sequence). Trimming took 5 bases from V and 5 from J, leaving 18 bases between them. This CDR3 has 16 amino acids. The CDR3 region is CATSPGMRGGTGELFF. The CDR3 nucleotides read TGTGCCACCAGCCCGGGTATGAGGGGAGGTACCGGGGAGCTGTTTTTT.

The genes are TRBV12-5 and TRBJ1-6; D unresolved. The V gene's germline CDR1 is LGHNT and CDR2 FRNRAP. V was clipped by 1 base and J by 4 bases, with 5 bases between them. This CDR3 region has 14 residues. Here the CDR3 reads CASGLATYNSPLHF. The CDR3 coding sequence is TGTGCTAGTGGTTTGGCGACTTATAATTCACCCCTCCACTTT.

The rearrangement links TRBV30 to TRBJ1-6, with TRBD1 as a possible D gene (6 bases). Germline V gives CDR1 GTSNPN, CDR2 SVGIG (reference sequence). V lost 6 bases to trimming and J lost 7 bases, with 19 bases between them. CDR3 length equals 15 residues. Here the CDR3 reads CACTGFGQTNSPLHF. CDR3 nucleotides: TGTGCCTGTACCGGGTTCGGACAGACAAATTCACCCCTCCACTTT.

This clone was observed many times. This chain joins TRBV9 and TRBJ1-2, with a possible D match to TRBD1 (5 bases). V lost 0 bases, J lost 6 bases, and 27 bases lay in between. The CDR3 extends over 19 amino acids. Looked up from germline, CDR1 is SGDLS and CDR2 is YYNGEE. The CDR3 loop is CASSVATGGIRQGENGYTF. CDR3 in DNA: TGTGCCAGCAGCGTAGCTACGGGTGGGATCCGGCAGGGTGAAAATGGCTACACCTTC.

The chain joins TRBV6-5 to TRBJ2-3; 7 bases match TRBD2. V shed 8 bases and J 8 bases; nucleotides not matched to a gene: 13. CDR1 is MNHEY, CDR2 SVGAGI, per germline. The length of the CDR3 is 14 residues. The CDR3 DNA sequence: TGTGCCAGCCGCTCCAGCGGGGCTACGGGTACGCAGTATTTT. The encoded protein is CASRSSGATGTQYF.

The CDR3 region is CASSLDGQETQYF. Here the CDR3 DNA reads TGTGCCAGCAGCTTAGACGGCCAAGAGACCCAGTACTTC. This sequence joins TRBV7-9 and TRBJ2-5; no reliable D call. From germline, CDR1 is SEHNR and CDR2 FQNEAQ (reference sequence). This CDR3 comprises 13 residues. The V end was cut by 1 base, the J end by 1 base, with 4 bases between.